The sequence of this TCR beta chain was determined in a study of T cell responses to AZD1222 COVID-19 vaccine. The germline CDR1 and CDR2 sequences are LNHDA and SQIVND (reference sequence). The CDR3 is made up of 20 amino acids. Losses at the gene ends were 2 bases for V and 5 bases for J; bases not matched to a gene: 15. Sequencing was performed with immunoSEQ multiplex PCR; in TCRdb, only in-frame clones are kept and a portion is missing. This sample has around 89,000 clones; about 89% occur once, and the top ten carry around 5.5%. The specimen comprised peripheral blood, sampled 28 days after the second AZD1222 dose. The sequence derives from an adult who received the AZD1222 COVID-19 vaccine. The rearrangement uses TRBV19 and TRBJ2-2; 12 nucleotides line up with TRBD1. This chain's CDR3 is CASSISPRDRGHRLTGELFF. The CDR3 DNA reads TGTGCCAGTAGTATAAGTCCACGGGACAGGGGGCATCGGTTAACCGGGGAGCTGTTTTTT.